The 2 T cell receptor beta chains in this list originate from one sample, sequenced in a study of T cell responses to AZD1222 COVID-19 vaccine. Only in-frame clones appear in the TCRdb table, and some are missing; sequencing was by immunoSEQ multiplex PCR. The repertoire holds approximately 100,000 clones, with 87% as singletons. Material: peripheral blood, obtained 28 days after the second AZD1222 dose. The receptors here all came from an adult who received the AZD1222 COVID-19 vaccine.

The gene calls are TRBV27 and TRBJ2-1; D is perhaps TRBD1 (5 bases). CDR3 length: 16 residues. Per germline, CDR1 MNHEY and CDR2 SMNVEV (reference sequence). V shed 2 bases and J shed 2 bases, with 13 bases lying between them. The CDR3 coding sequence is TGTGCCAGCAGTTTAAAGGGTCAGGGTACCTACAATGAGCAGTTCTTC. It translates to CASSLKGQGTYNEQFF.

The V gene is TRBV4-1, the J gene TRBJ2-7; tentative D call: TRBD2 (6 bases). CDR1 and CDR2 (germline): MGHRA, YSYEKL. This CDR3 region has 15 residues. Trimming cost V 4 bases and J 5 bases, with 18 bases left between them. DNA for the CDR3: TGCGCCAGCAGCCGGGGAGGTGGTCCTTCGGACGAGCAGTACTTC. It is translated as CASSRGGGPSDEQYF.